This T cell receptor beta chain was observed in a study of cytomegalovirus exposure and HLA in healthy donors. About the study: From HLA-typed donors, an early data release held about 85 million unique TCRs.

Overall study results and limits: There were reportedly fewer N-insertions in an Asian-associated ancestry cluster than the roughly 670-donor mean, in a later analysis.

Details on this clone: As yet, its antigen is unknown.

With 60 Vbeta and 13 Jbeta primers, the PCR was carried out. Clones were read by immunoSEQ multiplex PCR, and TCRdb kept only the in-frame ones, dropping some. The sample has about 130,000 clones, about 76% seen once; the top ten hold around 6.6%. The CDR3 contains 13 residues. CDR1 and CDR2 (germline): LNHNV, YYDKDF (reference sequence). Trimming pared 0 bases from V and 6 bases from J, leaving 5 bases between. The genes are TRBV15 and TRBJ2-2; D gene ambiguous. The TCR originated in a man aged 40-49 years in good health and CMV-seropositive. The specimen sequenced was PBMCs. CDR3 sequence reads: CATSRDLAGELFF. CDR3 nucleotides: TGTGCCACCAGCAGAGATCTCGCCGGGGAGCTGTTTTTT.